This paragraph covers one T cell receptor beta chain sequence. The clone's antigen remains unknown. Base quality data are lacking; no much larger clone is found one base away. The sample originates from a study of cytomegalovirus exposure and HLA in healthy donors (dated by TCRdb to 2016 to 2017). Describing the broader study: In an earlier analysis of some 610 of the donors, 250 to 350 Gb of sequence data and 90 million to 130 million unique TCR beta sequences from roughly 180 million T cells were reported. Class I and class II HLA loci were covered by the typing at four-digit resolution. Every repertoire in the discovery cohort had been generated on one and the same sequencing platform. Among 300 to 500 genotyped donors of the cohort, an average of roughly 230,000 unique TCR beta nucleotide sequences was sequenced per donor, of which about 20% were non-productive. In an earlier analysis of more than 550 of the donors, high-throughput TCR beta sequencing was used to judge whether each TCR beta V gene segment behaved as functional or pseudogenic. In the later analysis, no new phenotypic data were used to find candidate immune exposures; instead, reliance was placed on TCR beta sequences and their occurrence across donors. Using immunosequencing, the study profiled T cell repertoires from about 610 subjects and related those repertoires to cytomegalovirus serostatus. Along with the approximately 670-subject first cohort, a separate validation cohort of 120 different subjects was used. Several DR-DQ haplotypes were handled as single units for association and clustering because linkage in the cohort was strong. Among the roughly 390 genotyped donors, around 81% belonged to the genetic ancestry cluster associated with self-reported Caucasian donors. A later genetic analysis used genome-wide SNP genotypes for about 55% of the 666 donors, treating that subset as a discovery cohort. Donor age, sex, ethnicity and CMV serostatus were compiled together with the repertoire data. Approximately 300 gigabases of sequencing data and 80 million or so unique TCR sequences were included in an early release covering around 650 HLA-typed donors. The number of donors typed differed by locus, with 629-630 for A, B, C, DRB1 and DQB1, roughly 520 for DQA1, about 610 for DPA1, and around 430 for DPB1. To predict cytomegalovirus infection status, the study brought together high-throughput TCR immunosequencing, statistical association of individual TCRs with disease status, and machine learning. The study aimed to test whether cataloging public T cell receptors could reveal signatures of past pathogen exposure. A later analysis re-examined previously published TCR beta repertoires from 610 or so donors and added high-resolution HLA genotyping to investigate patterns of TCR occurrence. The investigation overall reported the following: For the cohort, immune exposure information was limited to CMV serostatus. In a later genetic analysis, fewer N-insertions in productive TCRs were reported among donors in an Asian-associated ancestry cluster than the roughly 700-donor mean. An association between a missense DCLRE1C variant and V-gene and J-gene trimming of TCR beta chains was found in a later genetic analysis and replicated in an independent cohort. In a later analysis, most CMV-associated TCR beta chains were found to appear HLA-restricted, with HLA associations seemingly driven largely by CMV exposure. Strong co-occurrence of HLA alleles, especially DR and DQ, made assigning TCR associations to individual alleles difficult. HLA typing was unavailable for some donors at each locus, so association tests used only the typed subset. It was suggested by the authors that the approach could potentially be generalized to other disease states and immunological phenotypes. Most TCR sequences were seen in very few donors, while some public TCRs were found in many individuals. In this cohort, only TCR beta chains were sequenced, and detectable features were limited by the absence of alpha or paired-chain data. Because counts were too low, around 17 rarely observed V segments, including chromosome 9 orphons, were left out of the earlier analysis of 500 to 650 of the donors. In vitro tests confirmed that a few of the cytomegalovirus-associated TCR beta chains recognize cytomegalovirus antigens. Sequencing depth was assumed to be roughly uniform across donors in the presence/absence analyses, though that assumption may not hold. The classifier was reported to diagnose cytomegalovirus status with high specificity and sensitivity in both the original and validation cohorts. Compared with equally common non-associated chains, HLA-associated TCR beta chains in a later analysis were more clonally expanded and had lower generation probabilities. In an earlier analysis of roughly 500 of the donors, most TCR beta V segments appeared in productive rearrangements about 90% or about 30% of the time, broadly matching IMGT annotations. According to a later analysis, parvovirus B19, influenza, CMV and Epstein-Barr virus appeared linked to several top co-occurrence clusters. A group of highly shared sequence variants was considered likely to be a technical artifact of the sequencing pipeline. The study listed 150 to 200 TCR beta chains as associated with cytomegalovirus. A further reported finding was that TCR beta sequences accurately predicted the HLA-A and HLA-B alleles for most subjects in the first cohort. According to a later analysis, TCR association rates differed among HLA loci, with DRB1 alleles showing the most associated TCRs and HLA-C alleles showing the fewest. Correlated functional status among segregating V segments might be attributable to linkage disequilibrium, but an unknown experimental factor could not be ruled out. A later analysis associated about 16,000 TCR beta sequences with specific HLA alleles at a false discovery rate of 0.05.

Library generation was performed with the immunoSEQ multiplex PCR assay. A mixture of 60 forward primers for TCR Vbeta segments and 13 reverse primers for TCR Jbeta segments was used in the multiplex PCR. Amplification of the CDR3 region of rearranged TCR beta genes was performed with a multiplex PCR assay on genomic DNA. Amplified TCR beta libraries were sequenced as 87-base-pair reads on the Illumina HiSeq System. Per the authors' processing: Across the 700 or so repertoires, a later analysis counted 80 million or so unique TCR beta chains, 9 million to 14 million of which were shared by at least two donors. A nearest-neighbor algorithm error-corrected the raw reads and collapsed the reads into unique sequences, merging closely related sequences to remove PCR and sequencing errors. Alignment of CDR3 sequences to IMGT reference sequences was used to assign V, D and J gene segments. For a sequence to be retained, at least a six-nucleotide match to both a V gene segment and a J gene segment was required. Rearrangements were called productive when the CDR3 lacked stop codons and stayed in frame with V and J; all others were non-productive. CDR3 was defined by IMGT convention, running from the second conserved V-encoded cysteine to the conserved J-encoded phenylalanine. The earlier analysis of 500 to 650 of the donors excluded any sequence lacking an unambiguous match to a single V gene segment. An earlier analysis of approximately 590 of the donors classified V segments as functional when productive rearrangements were above 56.7% and as segregating when the standard deviation between donors was above 5%. A statistical classification framework was developed to diagnose cytomegalovirus status using the catalog of TCR beta chain sequences. In a later analysis, TCR nucleotide sequences were compared against IMGT/GENE-DB human TR gene sequences so that V and J genes could be assigned. In a later analysis, CDR3 sequences and most-parsimonious VDJ recombination scenarios were assigned using the TCRdist pipeline. A later analysis defined each TCR beta chain by its CDR3 amino acid sequence plus V-gene family, and excluded reads lacking a unique V-gene family. In a later analysis, several hundred highly shared, low-generation-probability nucleotide sequences were removed to address suspected cross-contamination and a sequencing artifact. In a later analysis, a clonal expansion index for each public chain was calculated from normalized within-repertoire ranks of inferred template counts. In a later analysis, generation probabilities were computed using a VDJ recombination model fitted to out-of-frame rearrangements, and the results were checked against IGoR. A later analysis scored TCR-TCR, TCR-HLA and TCR-CMV co-occurrence with hypergeometric tests, applying a repertoire-size bias correction to TCR pairs. To estimate false discovery rates, a later analysis permuted the HLA or CMV assignments 20 times. In a later analysis, co-occurring TCRs were grouped using DBSCAN, with TCRdist sequence similarity added in when clustering inside HLA-allele-positive subsets. For co-occurrence clustering, repertoires with fewer than 30,000 or more than 120,000 public chains were excluded, along with roughly 5 repertoires with anomalous nucleotide sharing. TCRdb obtained this table from immuneACCESS and retained in-frame rearrangements with V and J assigned. These tables miss some clones; where compared with another copy, unresolved V genes account for less than half of the shortfall, and the remainder is unexplained. D and trimming were read from the DNA, whereas the V and J calls and clone size are those reported in that table. The sample yields fewer than 200,000 clones; around 80% were counted once. The ten largest clones add up to just over 4.5% of the sample.

The cohort consisted of 600 to 750 healthy bone marrow donors. At the time of sampling, every cohort member was nominally healthy, though immune exposures that went unrecorded were likely present. The donor tested CMV seropositive and was one of the 289 seropositive cohort members. A peripheral blood sample was provided by each donor, and peripheral blood mononuclear cells were used for TCR beta sequencing. The Qiagen DNeasy Blood Extraction Kit was used to extract genomic DNA from the blood cell samples. The sample consisted of PBMCs. The source is a woman aged 45-65 years in good health and CMV-seropositive.

The nucleotide sequence is given as TGTGCCAGCAGCTTACTTTTTTTTGGTGGTGGGGGCAACACCGGGGAGCTGTTTTTT. Its protein reads: CASSLLFFGGGGNTGELFF. The chain links TRBV7-6 with TRBJ2-2; the D gene is perhaps TRBD1, from 6 matching bases. From the cysteine up to the phenylalanine, the CDR3 has a length of 19 residues. Only the CDR3 part of the read is kept: 57 bases, read in frame from the first base. Trimming at the junction amounts to 2 bases on V and 2 bases on J, and the germline ends lie 21 bases apart. CDR1 and CDR2 are drawn from the germline V gene: SGHVS, FNYEAQ.